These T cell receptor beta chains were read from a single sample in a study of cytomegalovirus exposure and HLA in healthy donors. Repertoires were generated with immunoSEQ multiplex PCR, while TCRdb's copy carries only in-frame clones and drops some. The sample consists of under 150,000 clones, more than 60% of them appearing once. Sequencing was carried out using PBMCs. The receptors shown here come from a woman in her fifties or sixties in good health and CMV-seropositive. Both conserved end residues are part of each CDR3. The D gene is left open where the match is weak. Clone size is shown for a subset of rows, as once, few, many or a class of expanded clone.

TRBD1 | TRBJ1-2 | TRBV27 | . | TGTGCCAGCAGTTTAGTAGGGGCTCCGGACAGGGGGAAAGGCTATGGCTACACCTTC | CASSLVGAPDRGKGYGYTF
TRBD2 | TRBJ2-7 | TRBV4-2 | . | TGTGCCAGCAGCCAAGGAACCGGGGGGGGGAGCGAGCAGTACTTC | CASSQGTGGGSEQYF
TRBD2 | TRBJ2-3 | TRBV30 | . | TGTGCCTGGAGTGTAGATGTAGCGGGATCTACAGATACGCAGTATTTT | CAWSVDVAGSTDTQYF
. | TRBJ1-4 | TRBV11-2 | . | TGTGCCAGCAGCTTAGGACTGATTAATGAAAAACTGTTTTTT | CASSLGLINEKLFF
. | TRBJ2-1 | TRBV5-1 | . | TGCGCCAGCAGCTTTACTAGGAAGGGGGTGGGTGAGCAGTTCTTC | CASSFTRKGVGEQFF
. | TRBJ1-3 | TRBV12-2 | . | TGTGCAAGTCGCTTAGGCAGGGGGCCAAGAAACACCATATATTTT | CASRLGRGPRNTIYF
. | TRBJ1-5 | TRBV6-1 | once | TGTGCCAGCAGTGAAAACACGGGGAATCAGCCCCAGCATTTT | CASSENTGNQPQHF
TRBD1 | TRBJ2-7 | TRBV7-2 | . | TGTGCCAGCAGCCCAGATATGACAGGGGCCTTGAGAGAGCAGTACTTC | CASSPDMTGALREQYF
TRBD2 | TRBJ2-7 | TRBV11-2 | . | TGTGCCAGCAGCTTAACCGAGTGGGGAGGGCCATGGGAGCAGTACTTC | CASSLTEWGGPWEQYF
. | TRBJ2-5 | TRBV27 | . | TGTGCCAGCAGCGGACCGGAGGAGGAGACCCAGTACTTC | CASSGPEEETQYF
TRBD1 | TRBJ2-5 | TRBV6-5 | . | TGTGCCAGCAGTTACTCGGGACAGGGGGTGGAGACCCAGTACTTC | CASSYSGQGVETQYF
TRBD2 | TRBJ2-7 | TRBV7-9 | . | TGTGCCAGCAGCTTAGGGGCTAGCGGGGGGCTCGAGCAGTACTTC | CASSLGASGGLEQYF
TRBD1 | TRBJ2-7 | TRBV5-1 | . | TGCGCCAGCAGACGGGACAGGGGACACGAGCAGTACTTC | CASRRDRGHEQYF
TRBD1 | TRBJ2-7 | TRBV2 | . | TGTGCCAGCAGCCGGGACAGGATAACGCTCGAGCAGTACTTC | CASSRDRITLEQYF
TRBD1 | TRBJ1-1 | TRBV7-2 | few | TGTGCCAGCAGCTTTTACCGGGACAGGGGAGCTTTCTTT | CASSFYRDRGAFF
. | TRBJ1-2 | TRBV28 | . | TGTGCCAGCAGTTTCCCGCAACAAGCGGTCTATGGCTACACCTTC | CASSFPQQAVYGYTF